The 11 T cell receptor beta chains reported below all come from one sample, sequenced in a study of PD-1 blockade in classical Hodgkin lymphoma. Generated by immunoSEQ multiplex PCR, the TCRdb table keeps only in-frame clones and is missing some. The table records 35,000 to 50,000 clones, around two thirds of them present only once. The time point: cycle 4 day 1 (C4D1), after five to seven weeks of nivolumab. There was relapse after autologous stem cell transplantation in every patient, and there was variation in brentuximab vedotin exposure. The sequencing here drew on peripheral blood mononuclear cells (PBMCs), taken before the fourth cycle of nivolumab. Receptors were obtained from a human donor with classical Hodgkin lymphoma.

The table lists this clone with a few counts. The chain recombines TRBV20-1 with TRBJ1-1; D gene uncertain. Looked up from germline, CDR1 is DFQATT and CDR2 is SNEGSKA (reference sequence). V was cut by 3 bases and J by 4 bases, with 6 bases left in between. This CDR3 comprises 11 residues. The CDR3 loop reads CSASFPTEAFF. The CDR3 DNA reads TGCAGTGCTAGTTTCCCCACTGAAGCTTTCTTT.

The count of this clone is one. V gene TRBV7-2 combines with J gene TRBJ2-1; D unresolved. The ends were cut back, 4 bases at V and 11 bases at J, with 21 bases in the middle. Germline V CDR1 and CDR2: SGHTA, FQGNSA. The CDR3 has 15 amino acids. The CDR3 nucleotides are TGTGCCAGCAGCTCCTCCCAGACGTTAGACTTTAAGCAGTTCTTC. Protein sequence: CASSSSQTLDFKQFF.

This clone was recorded a few times. The genes are TRBV28 and TRBJ2-7; 9 positions agree with TRBD1. V shed 5 bases and J 0 bases; nucleotides not matched to a gene: 5. Germline loops: CDR1 MDHEN, CDR2 SYDVKM. The CDR3 has 15 amino acids. This CDR3 is CASSPQGAPSYEQYF. In DNA, the CDR3 is TGTGCCAGCAGTCCACAGGGGGCGCCCTCCTACGAGCAGTACTTC.

The chain couples TRBV12-2 to TRBJ1-2; whether TRBD1, the table's D call, matches the DNA was not checked. TRBV12-2 is recorded as a pseudogene. The CDR3 contains 15 residues. The CDR3 loop is CASRSRTGRVYGYTF. CDR3 bases: TGTGCAAGTCGCTCAAGGACAGGGAGGGTCTATGGCTACACCTTC.

This clone was observed a single time. This chain uses TRBV7-9 with TRBJ2-3; D may be TRBD1 or TRBD2 (5 bases each). The CDR3 sequence is 15 residues long. The V gene lost 5 bases and the J gene lost 4 bases, with 16 bases spanning the gap. The germline gives CDR1 SEHNR, CDR2 FQNEAQ (reference sequence). CDR3 nucleotide sequence: TGTGCCAGCAGCCCGGGACCCCCTTACTCAGATACGCAGTATTTT. Amino acid sequence: CASSPGPPYSDTQYF.

J is TRBJ2-3 and V is TRBV12-5; D remains ambiguous. Deletions cut 1 base from V and 4 bases from J, with 6 bases between. The CDR3 totals 13 residues. Germline V lookup: CDR1 LGHNT, CDR2 FRNRAP. CDR3 bases: TGTGCTAGTGGTTTGGGTCTAGCAGATACGCAGTATTTT. Amino acid sequence: CASGLGLADTQYF.

The J gene is TRBJ2-2, the V gene TRBV28; D assignment may be TRBD1 or TRBD2 (5 bases each). The CDR3 runs 17 residues. Trimming shortened V by 6 bases and J by 5 bases, and 22 bases separated the two germline ends. Germline CDR1 is MDHEN and CDR2 is SYDVKM. As DNA, the CDR3 is TGTGCCAGCAGCTACCAGAGGCCCGATGGGGGTACCGGGGAGCTGTTTTTT. Amino acid sequence: CASSYQRPDGGTGELFF.

This chain connects TRBV19 to TRBJ2-1; 13 nucleotides line up with TRBD2. CDR1 and CDR2 from the germline V gene are LNHDA and SQIVND (reference sequence). CDR3 length: 14 amino acids. V trimming: 4 bases; J trimming: 8 bases; junction bases outside the gene matches: 2. The CDR3 nucleotides read TGTGCCAGTAGTAGAGGACTAGCGGGAGATGAGCAGTTCTTC. It specifies CASSRGLAGDEQFF.

This clone was seen just once. V and J are TRBV7-2 and TRBJ2-7, with D possibly TRBD1 on 5 matching bases. The CDR3 covers 13 residues. Germline CDR1 is SGHTA and CDR2 is FQGNSA. Trimming took off 5 bases at V and 0 bases at J, with 8 bases between the two ends. The CDR3 protein is CASSADNSYEQYF. CDR3 nucleotide sequence: TGTGCCAGCAGCGCGGACAACTCCTACGAGCAGTACTTC.

In this sample, this clone turned up many times. This sequence joins TRBV6-5 and TRBJ1-3, with D perhaps matching TRBD1 (5 bases). The CDR3 is 12 amino acids. Between the trimmed V and J ends, which lost 5 bases and 4 bases, there was a span of 6 bases. Per germline, CDR1 MNHEY and CDR2 SVGAGI. DNA of the CDR3: TGTGCCAGCAGTCGACAGGGAAACACCATATATTTT. As protein: CASSRQGNTIYF.

The CDR3 nucleotides are TGTGCCAGCAGTCGGCGGGACGGCTCCTACGAGCAGTACTTC. Its translation is CASSRRDGSYEQYF. J is TRBJ2-7 and V is TRBV6-6, with D perhaps TRBD2 (6 bases). V was shortened by 5 bases and J by 0 bases, with 11 bases between the two germline ends. The CDR3 is 14 residues long. Germline loops: CDR1 MNHNY, CDR2 SVGAGI (reference sequence).